Sequencing of this TCR beta chain was carried out in a study of spatial heterogeneity in lung cancer. Findings of the study overall: The study found that expanded intratumoral alpha and beta TCR counts tracked tumor mutation counts. Approximate estimated coverage of tumor T cells amounted to 5.5% to 7% for alpha and approximately 13% for beta chains. Ubiquitous nonsynonymous mutations were tracked by counts of ubiquitous expanded TCRs, and regional ones by counts of regional expanded TCRs.

This clonotype was counted many times. Its cognate antigen is unknown. TCRdb itself ran the 5' RACE reads through MiXCR, one entry per CDR3 protein. Here the sample spans fewer than 25,000 distinct CDR3 sequences, around 5% being singletons. CDR1 is SEHNR, CDR2 FQNEAQ, per germline (reference sequence). The CDR3 has 16 amino acids. V shed 6 bases and J shed 6 bases, with 23 bases lying between them. Time point specified: sample taken at primary tumor resection. Donation came from about 72 patients with untreated early-stage non-small cell lung cancer. Unsorted samples of tumor, nontumor lung or frozen PBMC had their whole RNA sequenced.

V usage is TRBV7-9 and J usage is TRBJ1-2; TRBD1 is a possible D gene (5 bases). This TCR was recovered from a male donor with early-stage non-small cell lung cancer. Sequencing was performed on lung tumor tissue, taken at surgery. The CDR3 nucleotides read TGTGCCAGCAGTCCGCTCCACAGGTCTTACGACAATGGCTACACCTTC. Its protein product is CASSPLHRSYDNGYTF.